A single sample gave rise to the 9 T cell receptor beta chains below, sequenced in a study of vaccination effects on CD4 cells after COVID-19. Antigen-specific CD4+ T cells expanded by the ViraFEST assay with viral peptide pools were then sequenced. Culture lasted 10 days before CD4+ T cell isolation. Nucleocapsid antibody tests were negative, and the vaccine recipients had no prior SARS-CoV-2 infection. TCRdb's table, derived via immunoSEQ multiplex PCR, lists solely in-frame clones and lacks some. The profile shows tens of thousands of clones, approximately 70% of them singletons. Antigens of these TCRs are unknown. Specimen: CD4+ T cells from PBMCs cultured with HCoV-OC43 spike peptides, collected before COVID-19 vaccination. Subset reported: HCoV-OC43 spike overlapping peptide pool stimulation. The receptors shown here come from a human donor who received a COVID-19 vaccine.

Details on this clone: One end of the junction does not line up with germline, which may come from a read error. The rearrangement uses TRBV7-7 and TRBJ2-1, with TRBD2 as a possible D gene (5 bases). Germline V gene data show CDR1 as SSHAT and CDR2 as FNYEAQ (reference sequence). The CDR3 extends over 13 amino acids. The CDR3 region is CASSLARDNEQFF. The CDR3 DNA sequence: TGTGCTAGCAGCTTAGCGCGAGATAATGAGCAGTTCTTC.

This chain uses TRBV11-2 with TRBJ1-1; 8 positions match TRBD1. V lost 4 bases and J lost 5; bases outside the gene matches: 12. Germline V lookup: CDR1 SGHAT, CDR2 FQNNGV. This CDR3 contains 16 residues. CDR3 sequence: CASSSPRGLRGTEAFF. The DNA of the CDR3 is TGTGCCAGCAGCTCCCCCAGGGGGCTTAGGGGGACTGAAGCTTTCTTT. The full variable domain, its missing parts supplied by reference TRBV11-2 and TRBJ1-1, is EAGVAQSPRYKIIEKRQSVAFWCNPISGHATLYWYQQILGQGPKLLIQFQNNGVVDDSQLPKDRFSAERLKGVDSTLKIQPAKLEDSAVYLCASSSPRGLRGTEAFFGQGTRLTVV.

This clone has a handful of counts. The chain employs TRBV15 and TRBJ1-4; no clear D. The CDR3 spans 14 residues. V lost 0 bases, J lost 7 bases, and 9 bases lay in between. The germline V gene has CDR1 LNHNV and CDR2 YYDKDF (reference sequence). The CDR3: CATSRDNLFEKLFF. CDR3 in DNA: TGTGCCACCAGCAGAGATAACCTTTTTGAAAAACTGTTTTTT. The full variable domain, completed using reference TRBV15 and TRBJ1-4, is DAMVIQNPRYQVTQFGKPVTLSCSQTLNHNVMYWYQQKSSQAPKLLFHYYDKDFNNEADTPDNFQSRRPNTSFCFLDIRSPGLGDTAMYLCATSRDNLFEKLFFGSGTQLSVL.

The chain joins TRBV5-4 to TRBJ2-3; TRBD2 matches at 15 bases. CDR3 length equals 20 residues. V shed 2 bases and J 0 bases; nucleotides not matched to a gene: 10. The germline gives CDR1 SGHNT, CDR2 YYREEE (reference sequence). CDR3 amino acids: CASSLPGTSGGRLSTDTQYF. CDR3 nucleotides: TGTGCCAGCAGCTTACCCGGGACTAGCGGGGGGCGCCTGAGCACAGATACGCAGTATTTT.

This clone has at least ten counts. The chain has TRBV5-5 and TRBJ1-1; TRBD1 matches at 8 bases. This CDR3 has 15 residues. Germline-derived CDR1 and CDR2 are SGHKS and YYEKEE (reference sequence). V lost 2 bases to trimming and J lost 5 bases; unmatched junction nucleotides: 8. The CDR3 loop reads CASSFSGGGGTEAFF. CDR3 nucleotide sequence: TGTGCCAGCAGCTTCTCAGGGGGCGGGGGGACTGAAGCTTTCTTT.

This chain uses TRBV7-2 with TRBJ2-3; D unresolved. V shed 5 bases and J shed 6 bases, with 12 bases lying between them. The V gene's germline CDR1 is SGHTA and CDR2 FQGNSA. The CDR3 totals 13 residues. DNA of the CDR3: TGTGCCAGCAGCCGGAGCAAAGGGGATACGCAGTATTTT. Residues: CASSRSKGDTQYF. Complete variable domain (other parts from reference TRBV7-2 and TRBJ2-3): GAGVSQSPSNKVTEKGKDVELRCDPISGHTALYWYRQSLGQGLEFLIYFQGNSAPDKSGLPSDRFSAERTGGSVSTLTIQRTQQEDSAVYLCASSRSKGDTQYFGPGTRLTVL.

The rearrangement joins TRBV9 to TRBJ1-6, with no clear D. Germline V CDR1 and CDR2: SGDLS, YYNGEE. V shed 1 base and J shed 10 bases, with 18 bases lying between them. The length of the CDR3 is 16 residues. The CDR3 coding sequence is TGTGCCAGCAGCGTAACAACCGGGGATCTGGCCTCACCCCTCCACTTT. Encoded protein: CASSVTTGDLASPLHF.

This chain connects TRBV3-1 (or the pseudogene TRBV3-2) to TRBJ1-1, with no clear D. The CDR3 runs 13 residues. Germline CDR1 is LGHDT and CDR2 is YNNKEL (reference sequence). Trimming cost V 0 bases and J 7 bases, with 9 bases left between them. CDR3 residues: CASSQDLEGEAFF. The CDR3 DNA reads as TGTGCCAGCAGCCAAGATTTGGAAGGTGAAGCTTTCTTT.

This chain connects TRBV28 to TRBJ2-5; 7 bases line up with TRBD1. The V segment lost 5 bases and the J segment 1 base; nucleotides outside the gene matches: 1. Germline CDR1 and CDR2: MDHEN and SYDVKM. The CDR3 loop spans 13 amino acids. The CDR3 reads CASSRQGQETQYF. In nucleotides, the CDR3 is TGTGCCAGCAGTAGACAGGGCCAAGAGACCCAGTACTTC.